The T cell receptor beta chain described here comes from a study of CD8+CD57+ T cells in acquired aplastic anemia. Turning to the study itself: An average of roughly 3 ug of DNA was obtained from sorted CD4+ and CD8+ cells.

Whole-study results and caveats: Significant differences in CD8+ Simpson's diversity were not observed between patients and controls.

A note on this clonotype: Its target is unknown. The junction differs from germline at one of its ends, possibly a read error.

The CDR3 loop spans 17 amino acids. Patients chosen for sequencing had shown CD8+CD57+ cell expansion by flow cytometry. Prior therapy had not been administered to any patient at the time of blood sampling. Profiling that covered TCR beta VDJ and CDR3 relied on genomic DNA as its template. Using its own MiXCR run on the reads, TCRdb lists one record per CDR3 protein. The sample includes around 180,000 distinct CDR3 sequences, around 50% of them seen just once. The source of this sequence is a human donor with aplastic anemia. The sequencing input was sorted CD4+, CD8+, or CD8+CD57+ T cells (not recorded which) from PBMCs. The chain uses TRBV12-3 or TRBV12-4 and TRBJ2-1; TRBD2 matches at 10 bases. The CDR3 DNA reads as TGTACCAGCAGTTTAGCGCTGGCTAGCGGGGGCAGCCACGAGCGGTTCTTC. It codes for CTSSLALASGGSHERFF.